These 19 T cell receptor beta chains share one sample of origin, sequenced in a study of CD8 T cells in ankylosing spondylitis. TCRdb fed the 5' RACE reads into MiXCR, producing one record per CDR3 protein. The table records roughly 64,000 distinct CDR3 sequences, under 7.5% of them present only once. The sample consisted of synovial fluid, either unsorted or a sorted T cell fraction (not recorded which). These receptors were obtained from a male donor with ankylosing spondylitis.

This clonotype was observed at least ten times. This chain uses TRBV11-3 with TRBJ2-1; 9 bases fit TRBD2. CDR1 and CDR2 (germline): SGHNT, YENEEA. The V segment lost 5 bases and the J segment 4 bases; nucleotides outside the gene matches: 9. CDR3 length: 16 residues. CDR3 nucleotides: TGTGCCAGCAGCAACGGCTGGAGCGGGAGGTACAATGAGCAGTTCTTC. This encodes CASSNGWSGRYNEQFF.

The table lists this clonotype with a few counts. This sequence joins TRBV27 and TRBJ2-7; D assignment may be TRBD1 or TRBD2 (5 bases each). V was cut by 5 bases and J by 0 bases, with 14 bases left in between. The CDR3 covers 15 residues. The V gene's germline CDR1 is MNHEY and CDR2 SMNVEV (reference sequence). CDR3: CASSLAAGSSYEQYF. CDR3 coding DNA: TGTGCCAGCAGTCTAGCCGCAGGGAGCTCCTACGAGCAGTACTTC.

This clonotype has at least ten counts. The chain couples TRBV2 to TRBJ2-2; the D is unclear. This CDR3 region has 12 residues. The V and J ends lost 1 base and 5 bases respectively, with 2 bases between them. Germline V gene sequence: CDR1 SNHLY, CDR2 FYNNEI. CDR3 region: CASSEGTGELFF. The DNA for the CDR3 is TGTGCCAGCAGTGAAGGGACCGGGGAGCTGTTTTTT.

The chain has TRBV4-3 and TRBJ2-2, with 12 nucleotides matching TRBD2. The length of the CDR3 is 17 residues. The junction had 7 bases not matched to a gene; V was cut back by 2 bases and J by 6 bases. Germline V gives CDR1 LGHNA, CDR2 YSLEER. CDR3 residues: CASSQLAGGPEAGELFF. The CDR3 nucleotides are TGCGCCAGCAGCCAACTAGCGGGAGGGCCTGAGGCCGGGGAGCTGTTTTTT.

In this sample, this clonotype turned up many times. The chain employs TRBV10-3 and TRBJ1-6; D gene unclear. Trimming pared 8 bases from V and 12 bases from J, leaving 17 bases between. Per germline, CDR1 ENHRY and CDR2 SYGVKD. This CDR3 contains 13 residues. CDR3 residues: CAIHADGLGPLHF. The DNA of the CDR3 is TGTGCCATCCATGCGGACGGGTTGGGACCCCTCCACTTT.

This clonotype has just a few counts. This chain connects TRBV29-1 to TRBJ2-5; D call uncertain. This CDR3 has 13 amino acids. Per germline, CDR1 SQVTM and CDR2 ANQGSEA. Deletions cut 6 bases from V and 5 bases from J, with 16 bases between. For the CDR3, the DNA is TGCAGCGTCGGGCAGCAGGTGAGGGAGACCCAGTACTTC. As protein: CSVGQQVRETQYF. The full variable domain, rest sourced from reference TRBV29-1 and TRBJ2-5, is SAVISQKPSRDICQRGTSLTIQCQVDSQVTMMFWYRQQPGQSLTLIATANQGSEATYESGFVIDKFPISRPNLTFSTLTVSNMSPEDSSIYLCSVGQQVRETQYFGPGTRLLVL.

Ten or more counts support this clonotype. The chain links TRBV21-1 to TRBJ2-1; TRBD2 is taken as the D call from the table, unchecked against the DNA. TRBV21-1 is tagged as a pseudogene. The CDR3 sequence is 17 residues long. The CDR3 here is CASSKIPGTRDYNEQFF. CDR3 DNA sequence: TGTGCCAGCAGCAAGATTCCCGGGACTAGGGACTACAATGAGCAGTTCTTC.

This clonotype was recorded at least ten times. This chain links TRBV5-1 with TRBJ2-2; D ambiguous. Germline V CDR1 and CDR2: SGHRS, YFSETQ. The CDR3 contains 16 residues. The V end lost 3 bases, the J end lost 3 bases, and 15 bases lay between the germline ends. CDR3 sequence: CASSSPMSMDTGELFF. The CDR3 nucleotides read TGCGCCAGCAGCTCCCCAATGAGTATGGACACCGGGGAGCTGTTTTTT.

There are many counts of this clonotype. This chain connects TRBV28 to TRBJ2-1; 8 bases are shared with TRBD1. This CDR3 region has 13 residues. J gave up 8 bases and V 7 bases, and 7 bases lay outside the gene matches. Germline V gives CDR1 MDHEN, CDR2 SYDVKM. CDR3 region: CASTAAGGDEQFF. The CDR3, as DNA: TGTGCCAGCACCGCCGCAGGGGGCGATGAGCAGTTCTTC.

This clonotype was recorded many times. This chain uses TRBV20-1 with TRBJ2-5; D unresolved. The germline gives CDR1 DFQATT, CDR2 SNEGSKA (reference sequence). V was pared by 1 base and J by 3 bases, with 6 bases between. The CDR3 covers 12 residues. CDR3 protein: CSARVVEETQYF. The CDR3, as DNA: TGCAGTGCTAGAGTAGTGGAAGAGACCCAGTACTTC.

This clonotype was recorded at least ten times. The rearrangement uses TRBV3-1 and TRBJ2-1, with 11 nucleotides matching TRBD2. V shed 1 base and J 4 bases; nucleotides not matched to a gene: 12. Germline V CDR1 and CDR2: LGHDT, YNNKEL (reference sequence). There are 19 residues in the CDR3. The CDR3 sequence: CASSQGFTASGRSYNEQFF. Here the CDR3 DNA reads TGTGCCAGCAGCCAAGGCTTCACGGCTAGCGGGAGGTCATACAATGAGCAGTTCTTC.

This clonotype appeared a few times. The rearrangement uses TRBV19 and TRBJ1-1; D unclear. From germline, CDR1 is LNHDA and CDR2 SQIVND (reference sequence). The CDR3 length is 11 residues. V lost 4 bases and J lost 4, with 4 bases in between. This chain's CDR3 is CASSTRTEAFF. The CDR3 nucleotides are TGTGCCAGTAGTACCCGCACTGAAGCTTTCTTT. The full variable domain, its missing parts supplied by reference TRBV19 and TRBJ1-1, is DGGITQSPKYLFRKEGQNVTLSCEQNLNHDAMYWYRQDPGQGLRLIYYSQIVNDFQKGDIAEGYSVSREKKESFPLTVTSAQKNPTAFYLCASSTRTEAFFGQGTRLTVV.

The chain joins TRBV4-1 to TRBJ1-2; possibly TRBD1 for D (6 bases). Germline values: CDR1 MGHRA, CDR2 YSYEKL. The CDR3 totals 15 residues. Trimming left V 4 bases short and J 0 bases short, with 12 bases between. The CDR3 region is CASSLRQDTNYGYTF. The CDR3 nucleotides are TGCGCCAGCAGCCTCAGACAGGATACTAACTATGGCTACACCTTC.

This clonotype was observed at least ten times. This chain connects TRBV11-3 to TRBJ2-1, with D uncertain. V shed 1 base and J shed 0 bases, with 7 bases lying between them. Germline V gives CDR1 SGHNT, CDR2 YENEEA. The CDR3 runs to 15 residues. The CDR3 is CASSLGRSSYNEQFF. The CDR3 nucleotides read TGTGCCAGCAGCTTAGGTAGGAGCTCCTACAATGAGCAGTTCTTC.

This chain connects TRBV30 to TRBJ1-5, with a weak D call TRBD1 (6 bases). The CDR3 contains 14 residues. From germline, CDR1 is GTSNPN and CDR2 SVGIG (reference sequence). V shed 3 bases and J shed 2 bases, with 11 bases lying between them. The CDR3 loop is CAWSQGLGNQPQHF. The CDR3 bases are TGTGCCTGGAGCCAGGGGCTCGGCAATCAGCCCCAGCATTTT.

The CDR3 DNA sequence: TGCGCCAGCAGAGGGCTAGCGGGAGAGGTGTTTGGGAACACCGGGGAGCTGTTTTTT. This encodes CASRGLAGEVFGNTGELFF. The chain has TRBV5-1 and TRBJ2-2, with 10 bases lining up with TRBD2. Germline lookup yields CDR1 SGHRS and CDR2 YFSETQ. CDR3 length equals 19 residues. V gave up 5 bases and J gave up 1 base; unmatched junction bases: 14.

This clonotype was observed at least ten times. The chain joins TRBV5-5 to TRBJ1-2; D is possibly TRBD1 (6 bases). The V end lost 3 bases, the J end lost 7 bases, and 10 bases lay between the germline ends. The CDR3 covers 12 residues. CDR1 is SGHKS, CDR2 YYEKEE, per germline (reference sequence). The CDR3 loop reads CASSSSGVGYTF. DNA of the CDR3: TGTGCCAGCAGCTCGTCAGGGGTTGGCTACACCTTC. Supplemented by reference TRBV5-5 and TRBJ1-2, the full variable domain reads DAGVTQSPTHLIKTRGQQVTLRCSPISGHKSVSWYQQVLGQGPQFIFQYYEKEERGRGNFPDRFSARQFPNYSSELNVNALLLGDSALYLCASSSSGVGYTFGSGTRLTVV.

This clonotype occurred many times. The rearrangement uses TRBV25-1 and TRBJ2-1, with 8 bases lining up with TRBD2. With 8 bases clipped from V and 8 bases from J, the junction kept 8 bases outside the gene matches. The CDR3 loop spans 13 amino acids. CDR1 is MGHDK, CDR2 SYGVNS, per germline. This chain's CDR3 is CASGPRGGDEQFF. CDR3 sequence (DNA): TGTGCCAGCGGACCCCGGGGGGGGGATGAGCAGTTCTTC. Full variable domain (remainder filled in from reference TRBV25-1 and TRBJ2-1): EADIYQTPRYLVIGTGKKITLECSQTMGHDKMYWYQQDPGMELHLIHYSYGVNSTEKGDLSSESTVSRIRTEHFPLTLESARPSHTSQYLCASGPRGGDEQFFGPGTRLTVL.

This clonotype was seen many times. The CDR3 here is CSANPGALNTEAFF. The CDR3 DNA reads TGCAGTGCCAACCCCGGGGCCTTGAACACTGAAGCTTTCTTT. The chain carries TRBV20-1 and TRBJ1-1; a possible D gene is TRBD1 (5 bases). Germline CDR1 and CDR2: DFQATT and SNEGSKA (reference sequence). This CDR3 is built from 14 residues. Trimming removed 6 bases at V and 0 bases at J, with 14 bases between.